Detailed here is one T cell receptor (beta chain). The repertoire was sequenced with immunoSEQ multiplex PCR; TCRdb's copy has only in-frame clones and lacks some. The sample yields about 680,000 clones, about 90% seen once. The data stem from a study of shared clonotypes between healthy human individuals. Germline CDR1 reads SNHLY; CDR2 reads FYNNEI. CDR3 length: 13 amino acids. Losses at the gene ends were 8 bases for V and 6 bases for J; bases not matched to a gene: 7. CD45RO-negative cells were positively selected for CCR7, leaving out terminally differentiated effector memory CD45RA+ cells. The chain links TRBV2 to TRBJ2-7, with TRBD1 matching over 10 bases. This receptor was obtained from a man aged 25 to 40 in good health. Sequenced sample: naive CD8+ T cells sorted from blood. CDR3 sequence reads: CASRDRGASEQYF. The CDR3 DNA reads as TGTGCCAGCCGGGACAGGGGCGCCTCCGAGCAGTACTTC. Using reference TRBV2 and TRBJ2-7 for the parts outside the CDR3, the full variable domain is EPEVTQTPSHQVTQMGQEVILRCVPISNHLYFYWYRQILGQKVEFLVSFYNNEISEKSEIFDDQFSVERPDGSNFTLKIRSTKLEDSAMYFCASRDRGASEQYFGPGTRLTVT.